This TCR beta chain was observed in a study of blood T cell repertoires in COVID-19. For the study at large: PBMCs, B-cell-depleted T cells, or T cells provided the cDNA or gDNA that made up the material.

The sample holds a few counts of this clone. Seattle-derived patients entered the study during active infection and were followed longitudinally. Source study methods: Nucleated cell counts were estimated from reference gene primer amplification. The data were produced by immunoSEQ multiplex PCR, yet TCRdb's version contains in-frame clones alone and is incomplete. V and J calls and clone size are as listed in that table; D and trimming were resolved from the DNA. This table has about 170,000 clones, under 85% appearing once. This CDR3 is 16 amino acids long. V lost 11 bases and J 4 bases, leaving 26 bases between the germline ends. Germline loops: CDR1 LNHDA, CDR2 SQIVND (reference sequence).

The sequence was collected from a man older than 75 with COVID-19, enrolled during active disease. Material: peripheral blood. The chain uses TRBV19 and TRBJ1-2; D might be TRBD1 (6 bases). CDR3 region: CASRGQPYSPLYGYTF. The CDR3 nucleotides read TGTGCCTCTCGTGGACAGCCCTATTCCCCCCTCTATGGCTACACCTTC.